This T cell receptor beta chain comes out of a study of T-cell memory formation after mild COVID-19 (dated by TCRdb to the early 2020s). General notes on the study: TCR sequence clusters from the two donors were found to be largely donor specific. In two donors, T-cell clones that expanded and contracted after mild COVID-19 were followed by sequencing TCRalpha and TCRbeta repertoires longitudinally. The cohort comprised two young, previously healthy adult volunteers, one female and one male.

PBMCs were isolated by Ficoll-Paque density gradient centrifugation. The listed sequencing device is Illumina NovaSeq 6000. TCRalpha and TCRbeta cDNA libraries were built by 5'RACE with constant-segment primers, adding sample barcodes and unique molecular identifiers. RNA was extracted from every sample with Trizol reagent. Amplification of the libraries took two PCR steps, and the second step added a second sample barcode plus Illumina TruSeq adapters. The libraries were sequenced on an Illumina NovaSeq using 2 x 150 bp paired-end reads. Under the source paper's analysis protocol: The reads were demultiplexed and collapsed into UMI-guided consensus sequences using migec v1.2.7. Using mixcr v2.1.11, UMI consensuses were aligned to TRA and TRB V and J templates and then assembled into clonotypes. A clonotype was counted as expanded or contracted only when both edgeR and NoisET called the clonotype significant, with the noise models trained on biological replicates. For edgeR calls, the cutoffs were a false discovery rate-adjusted p below 0.01 and a log2 fold-change threshold of 1. PCA with hierarchical clustering of max-normalized trajectories of the 1000 most abundant clonotypes was used as exploratory dynamics analysis. Separately sequenced CD4+ and CD8+ repertoires were used to assign the CD4 or CD8 phenotype of responding clones. In-frame beta chains were kept once TCRdb had trimmed the public reads at Q25 with fastp and called clones with MiXCR. Entries that share a CDR3 protein sequence are merged under the most common genes and DNA. The V and J calls and clone size come from TCRdb's table, not from the authors' own analysis. The sample data list 150,000 or so distinct CDR3 sequences, and approximately 10% of these were observed just once. The top ten clones comprise around 3.8% of the sample.

A few counts support this clonotype. Its antigen has not been determined. Base qualities are not at hand, and no much larger clone is one base apart. On the study overall, not on this receptor specifically: The second-wave clones that peaked on day 37 were not confirmed to be SARS-CoV-2 specific. The detection of some responding clones in pre-infection memory suggests that pre-existing cross-reactive memory T cells joined the SARS-CoV-2 response. Contracting CD4+ clones were located mainly in the CM and EM memory subsets, whereas CD8+ clones were found to be enriched in EMRA. The study included only a couple of mild cases, and larger cohorts that include severe cases with pre-infection samples were judged to be necessary. Clones contracting from day 15 to 85 had balanced CD4/CD8 phenotypes, while a second wave expanding from day 15 to 37 was biased towards CD4+.

The TCR was taken from a young man who had mild COVID-19 (a few samples of this study predate the infection). The sample titles of this study are shuffled in the database, so cell type and time point are left out; the donor was told from shared clones. Sequenced material: PBMCs or a T cell subset sorted from them (not recorded which).

The sequence in DNA is TGTGCCAGCAGTTCACACCGGACTGGGTCCTACAATGAGCAGTTCTTC. This codes for CASSSHRTGSYNEQFF. The chain links TRBV6-2 or TRBV6-3 with TRBJ2-1, with TRBD2 tentatively as D gene (5 bases match). The germline V gene encodes CDR1 MNHEY and CDR2 SVGEGT. V is pared back by 4 bases and J by 1 base, with 14 bases lying between the germline termini. From cysteine to phenylalanine, the CDR3 is 16 amino acids long. The entry retains the CDR3 DNA only, 48 bases that are in frame from base 1.